The 13 T cell receptor beta chains below come from one sample, sequenced in a study of T cell responses to AZD1222 COVID-19 vaccine. The protocol was immunoSEQ multiplex PCR, while the TCRdb copy is restricted to in-frame clones and leaves out a portion. Of about 150,000 clones in the sample, more than 75% were seen once. The sample consisted of peripheral blood, taken on day 0 of AZD1222 vaccination. The receptor set was obtained from an adult in good health.

This clone has only one observation. The rearrangement uses TRBV28 and TRBJ1-1; 8 bases match TRBD1. CDR3 size: 14 residues. The V and J ends lost 5 bases and 6 bases, in that order; junction bases with no gene match: 8. CDR1 and CDR2 (germline): MDHEN, SYDVKM. CDR3 loop: CASSADRGPAEAFF. Here the CDR3 DNA reads TGTGCCAGCAGTGCTGACAGGGGTCCCGCTGAAGCTTTCTTT. The full variable domain, rest sourced from reference TRBV28 and TRBJ1-1, is DVKVTQSSRYLVKRTGEKVFLECVQDMDHENMFWYRQDPGLGLRLIYFSYDVKMKEKGDIPEGYSVSREKKERFSLILESASTNQTSMYLCASSADRGPAEAFFGQGTRLTVV.

The chain carries TRBV6-5 and TRBJ2-3, with TRBD1 as a possible D gene (5 bases). CDR1 MNHEY and CDR2 SVGAGI come from the germline V gene. The CDR3 length is 14 residues. Trimming took 8 bases from V and 2 from J, leaving 14 bases between them. CDR3 in DNA: TGTGCCAGCCAGGGCCTTCTTCTCACAGATACGCAGTATTTT. It yields the protein CASQGLLLTDTQYF.

The J gene is TRBJ1-2, the V gene TRBV7-3, with D possibly being TRBD1 (6 bases). The CDR3 contains 11 residues. Germline V gene sequence: CDR1 SGHTA, CDR2 FQGTGA. In DNA, the CDR3 is TGTGTTACAGGGTCCGCCTATGGCTACACCTTC. Residues: CVTGSAYGYTF.

This clone showed up just once. The chain carries TRBV3-1 (or the pseudogene TRBV3-2) and TRBJ1-2, with D uncertain. The germline CDR1 and CDR2 sequences are LGHDT and YNNKEL (reference sequence). The germline V and J ends were trimmed by 2 bases and 8 bases, with 18 bases remaining between them. The CDR3 is made up of 15 amino acids. Written as DNA, the CDR3 is TGTGCCAGCAGCCAACTATTTCGGCGGCAACTCGGCTACACCTTC. Its translation: CASSQLFRRQLGYTF.

This chain uses TRBV27 with TRBJ1-5; D might be TRBD1 (6 bases). The V gene's germline CDR1 is MNHEY and CDR2 SMNVEV (reference sequence). Trimming left V 4 bases short and J 8 bases short, with 18 bases between. This CDR3 is 15 amino acids long. The CDR3 region has the DNA TGTGCCAGCAGTTCGGCGGGTACGGGGGCAGAGCCCCAGCATTTT. It specifies CASSSAGTGAEPQHF.

This rearrangement joins TRBV7-3 to TRBJ1-1, with TRBD1 matching 12 bases. J gave up 2 bases and V 1 base, and 5 bases lay outside the gene matches. The CDR3 spans 17 residues. Germline CDR1 is SGHTA and CDR2 is FQGTGA. The CDR3 protein is CASSLRGQGAINTEAFF. As DNA, the CDR3 is TGTGCCAGCAGCTTAAGGGGACAGGGGGCGATTAACACTGAAGCTTTCTTT.

The rearrangement links TRBV7-2 to TRBJ1-1; D might be TRBD1 (5 bases). Germline V gene sequence: CDR1 SGHTA, CDR2 FQGNSA. Between the trimmed V and J ends, which lost 5 bases and 0 bases, there was a span of 10 bases. The CDR3 sequence is 14 residues long. As DNA, the CDR3 is TGTGCCAGCAGCCCCTGGACACTGAACACTGAAGCTTTCTTT. Encoded protein: CASSPWTLNTEAFF.

The rearrangement uses TRBV18 and TRBJ1-1, with 7 bases identical to TRBD1. Germline CDR1 reads KGHSH; CDR2 reads LQKENI. The CDR3 sequence is 16 residues long. With 4 bases clipped from V and 0 bases from J, the junction kept 8 bases outside the gene matches. In nucleotides, the CDR3 is TGTGCCAGCTCACTCCCTCTCGGGACAGTGAACACTGAAGCTTTCTTT. Encoded protein: CASSLPLGTVNTEAFF.

The J gene is TRBJ1-4, the V gene TRBV9; D not certain. Looked up from germline, CDR1 is SGDLS and CDR2 is YYNGEE. This CDR3 has 15 amino acids. Trimming cost V 3 bases and J 4 bases, with 13 bases left between them. CDR3 in amino acids: CASSGASGHNEKLFF. The CDR3 DNA sequence: TGTGCCAGCAGCGGAGCCTCTGGGCATAATGAAAAACTGTTTTTT.

This clone was picked up one time. This chain joins TRBV9 and TRBJ1-3; TRBD1 aligns across 9 bases. After removal of 6 bases from V and 1 base from J, the junction contained 2 bases not matched to a gene. This CDR3 has 14 amino acids. Germline V gene lookup returns CDR1 SGDLS and CDR2 YYNGEE. In DNA form, the CDR3 reads TGTGCCAGCATGGGGACAGGGTCTGGAAACACCATATATTTT. Residues: CASMGTGSGNTIYF.

The chain has TRBV7-6 and TRBJ2-7; 9 bases fit TRBD1. The length of the CDR3 is 15 residues. V lost 3 bases, J lost 3 bases, and 6 bases stayed unmatched. CDR1 and CDR2 from the germline V gene are SGHVS and FNYEAQ. The CDR3 DNA follows: TGTGCCAGCAGCTTGGCTGGGACAGGGTACTACGAGCAGTACTTC. As protein: CASSLAGTGYYEQYF. Using reference TRBV7-6 and TRBJ2-7 for the parts outside the CDR3, the full variable domain is GAGVSQSPRYKVTKRGQDVALRCDPISGHVSLYWYRQALGQGPEFLTYFNYEAQQDKSGLPNDRFSAERPEGSISTLTIQRTEQRDSAMYRCASSLAGTGYYEQYFGPGTRLTVT.

The chain recombines TRBV10-1 with TRBJ1-6; possibly TRBD1 for D (5 bases). CDR1 is WNHNN, CDR2 SYGVQD, per germline (reference sequence). V lost 9 bases, J lost 5 bases, and 26 bases lay in between. The CDR3 totals 18 residues. The CDR3 reads CARHGTANRINNNSPLHF. The CDR3 DNA reads TGCGCCAGACACGGGACGGCGAATAGGATCAATAATAATTCACCCCTCCACTTT.

The CDR3 DNA reads as TGTGCCAGCAGCTGGGGACAGCAAGAGACCCAGTACTTC. Translating it yields CASSWGQQETQYF. The chain recombines TRBV7-2 with TRBJ2-5, with TRBD1 matching 7 bases. Germline loops: CDR1 SGHTA, CDR2 FQGNSA. The ends lost 4 bases at V and 2 bases at J; junction bases unmatched: 1. CDR3 length: 13 amino acids.